This record concerns one T cell receptor (beta chain) sequence. No antigen is known for it. Base quality data are lacking; no much larger clone is found one base away. Each donor gave one peripheral blood draw, averaging around 120 mL, which was collected into heparinised tubes. A BD FACSAria II was used to sort naive, central memory, regulatory and stem cell-like memory CD4+ T cells with a panel that included CD45RO, CCR7, CD25, CD127, CD95 and CD27. A purity above 95% was achieved for all sorted populations. Right away, PBMCs were isolated by Lymphoprep density gradient centrifugation and were stained directly, with no culture step. So that batch effects would be minimized, each experiment stained and sorted samples in pairs, pairing one healthy donor with one patient. All of the isolated RNA was reverse transcribed with the High Capacity cDNA Reverse Transcription Kit, so expressed TCRB transcripts were sequenced. Deep immunoSEQ sequencing was performed on naive, central memory and regulatory T cell samples, with an average of around 3.4 million total reads per sample. Sorted cells were lysed in RLT buffer and RNA was extracted with DNase-treated RNeasy Micro or Mini kits, depending on cell number. To prevent cross-contamination, every cell subset was processed on its own, while patient and healthy donor samples were processed together. TCRB sequences were amplified from cDNA with the immunoSEQ multiplex PCR, producing 87-bp fragments spanning the CDR3 region. The amplicons were sequenced using the Illumina HiSeq platform. The original pipeline was this. Synthetic template baselines were used to correct PCR bias computationally, reads within Hamming distance 2 were collapsed, and singletons that could not be merged were discarded. By aligning reads against IMGT, V, D and J genes, CDR3 length, and insertions or deletions at six rearrangement sites were assigned. Clonotype counts were normalized to sorted cell number within each subset before computing true diversity and Gini coefficients with the tcR R package. The overlap coefficient, calculated on TCRB nucleotide sequences, was used to measure repertoire sharing. The source is immuneACCESS, and TCRdb retained only in-frame sequences with V and J called. Part of the clones is not carried over; for the studies checked, unresolved V genes explain less than half of this, and the remainder is unexplained. The V and J calls and clone size were taken over from that table, and D and trimming were inferred from the DNA. This sample comprises 50,000 to 70,000 clones, roughly half of them detected only once. Clones ranked in the top ten supply 2.6% of the sample.

This sample is part of a study of beta chain features in type 1 diabetes (dated 2018 in TCRdb). Regarding the research as a whole: Mean age, gender distribution, total cell number and subset yield were not different between patients and healthy donors. A total of 85 million to 140 million sorted cells were examined across all samples, and the number of cells per subset was strongly correlated with RNA yield. The study compared the TCRB repertoires of sorted circulating CD4+ T cell subsets in recently diagnosed type 1 diabetes patients with those in matched healthy donors. Regulatory and stem cell-like memory subsets were obtained from only 8 patients and roughly 8 healthy donors, while naive and central memory subsets were obtained from all 30 or so donors.

General conclusions and limits of the study: PCR might favor shorter templates, but patient and control samples were amplified and corrected together, so any skew would affect both groups equally. Because cDNA was sequenced instead of genomic DNA, activated cells with high expression could be over-represented, although the groups did not differ in activation or CD3 levels. A moderate but significant shortening of TCRB CDR3 length was observed in type 1 diabetes patients in all four CD4+ subsets. Naive, central memory and regulatory TCRB repertoires appeared to be more similar among patients than among healthy donors. Because small numbers of individuals were included in the HLA sub-analyses, any influence of HLA type on TCRB rearrangement was left unresolved. Patients with type 1 diabetes made fewer insertions and deleted more nucleotides at VDJ recombination sites, implying thymic rearrangement abnormalities.

This clonotype was sampled from a woman aged 40-49 years with type 1 diabetes. The sample comprised Tregs from blood. The cell subset or site label of this sample denotes: regulatory CD4+ T cells.

The DNA sequence is TGTGCCAGCAGCCGACTAGGGGGCTATGGGGCCAACGTCCTGACTTTC. This codes for CASSRLGGYGANVLTF. The chain couples TRBV5-6 to TRBJ2-6; matching of 7 bases hints at TRBD1 as the D gene. The CDR3 covers 16 residues, taking in both the cysteine and the phenylalanine. The DNA shown is the 48-base CDR3, in frame from base 1. Via the germline V gene, CDR1 is SGHDT and CDR2 YYEEEE. V gives up 4 bases and J gives up 3 bases, and the segment between their germline ends measures 14 bases.